The sequence of this T cell receptor (beta chain) was determined in a study of T-cell reconstitution after alpha-beta-depleted transplantation in children. This clonotype was found a few times. Its antigen is unknown. The CDR3 extends over 14 amino acids. From germline, CDR1 is DFQATT and CDR2 SNEGSKA (reference sequence). Losses at the gene ends were 1 base for V and 4 bases for J; bases not matched to a gene: 3. TCRbeta library preparation incorporated unique molecular identifiers. MiXCR, run by TCRdb on the PCR reads, gives a single entry per CDR3 protein. The sample has about 980,000 distinct CDR3 sequences, 25% to 35% seen once. Study outcomes and limitations: Expanded graft clones, several hundred of them, were reportedly the source of alpha-beta T cells about two months after transplant. A year post-transplant, T-cell counts and diversity derived mostly from newly produced T cells. At day 60, the high TCRbeta diversity found in some patients originated from recipient T cells and thymic progenitors that had survived.

This chain links TRBV20-1 with TRBJ2-1; TRBD2 matches 8 bases. This TCR derives from a boy younger than two who had a stem cell transplant for SCID, so the T cells may come from the graft donor. The sample consisted of PBMCs, mostly from graft donor cells, taken 360 days after TCRalphabeta/CD19-depleted stem cell transplant. CDR3 bases: TGCAGTGCTAGAGTAGCGGGGTTTTACAATGAGCAGTTCTTC. It codes for CSARVAGFYNEQFF.